The 24 T cell receptor beta chains in this list originate from one sample, sequenced in a study of T-cell reconstitution after alpha-beta-depleted transplantation in children. This sample's TCRbeta library carried unique molecular identifier barcodes. TCRdb reprocessed the PCR reads with MiXCR, giving one entry per CDR3 protein. The sample includes 540,000 or so distinct CDR3 sequences, roughly 24% of them seen just once. Sequencing was performed on PBMCs, mostly from graft donor cells, taken 360 days after TCRalphabeta/CD19-depleted stem cell transplant. The origin of the receptors is a boy under three years old who had a stem cell transplant for acute myeloid leukemia, so the T cells may come from the graft donor.

The CDR3 DNA reads as TGTGCCAGCAGCCCCCTACGGGGCAACACAGATACGCAGTATTTT. Translation: CASSPLRGNTDTQYF. The chain links TRBV5-5 to TRBJ2-3; D may correspond to TRBD1 or TRBD2 (5 bases each). CDR1 SGHKS and CDR2 YYEKEE come from the germline V gene (reference sequence). The CDR3 contains 15 residues. The V and J ends lost 4 bases and 2 bases respectively, with 14 bases between them.

This clonotype was detected a few times. The V and J genes are TRBV20-1 and TRBJ2-1; TRBD1 might be the D (6 bases). Trimming left V 6 bases short and J 0 bases short, with 15 bases between. Germline assignment: CDR1 DFQATT and CDR2 SNEGSKA (reference sequence). The CDR3 sequence is 15 residues long. The CDR3 sequence is CSAPSGEYSYNEQFF. CDR3 bases: TGCAGTGCACCTTCAGGGGAGTACTCCTACAATGAGCAGTTCTTC.

Many counts were recorded for this clonotype. The J gene is TRBJ1-4, the V gene TRBV25-1; TRBD1 matches 7 bases. The CDR3 runs 14 residues. Germline-derived CDR1 and CDR2 are MGHDK and SYGVNS. With 8 bases clipped from V and 6 bases from J, the junction kept 9 bases outside the gene matches. CDR3 residues: CASLQDRPHEKLFF. CDR3 bases: TGTGCCAGCCTCCAGGACAGGCCTCATGAAAAACTGTTTTTT.

This chain links TRBV7-2 with TRBJ2-4, with 11 bases fitting TRBD1. The J segment lost 7 bases and the V segment lost 5 bases, leaving 4 bases of the junction unmatched. This CDR3 region has 14 residues. Germline lookup yields CDR1 SGHTA and CDR2 FQGNSA. Here the CDR3 DNA reads TGTGCCAGCAGCCAGAGGGACAGGGGGAACATTCAGTACTTC. This encodes CASSQRDRGNIQYF.

This clonotype was detected a few times. The chain employs TRBV7-9 and TRBJ2-5; D gene unclear. The V gene lost 8 bases and the J gene lost 4 bases, with 11 bases spanning the gap. In germline, CDR1 is SEHNR, CDR2 FQNEAQ (reference sequence). CDR3 size: 12 residues. CDR3 nucleotide sequence: TGTGCCAGCTCGAGAGAAGTAGAGACCCAGTACTTC. Residues: CASSREVETQYF.

The chain joins TRBV6-6 to TRBJ2-5, with 9 nucleotides matching TRBD2. V lost 7 bases to trimming and J lost 5 bases; unmatched junction nucleotides: 5. The CDR3 runs to 13 residues. Germline values: CDR1 MNHNY, CDR2 SVGAGI (reference sequence). The CDR3 DNA sequence: TGTGCCAGCAACCCTAGCGGGGAGGAGACCCAGTACTTC. Its translation is CASNPSGEETQYF.

The DNA for the CDR3 is TGTGCCAGCAGCGGATTATTTCGGGAGACCCAGTACTTC. As protein: CASSGLFRETQYF. V and J are TRBV12-3 or TRBV12-4 and TRBJ2-5, with D unresolved. The V end was cut by 6 bases, the J end by 5 bases, with 13 bases between. The CDR3 extends over 13 amino acids.

The chain is built from TRBV20-1 and TRBJ1-4; D perhaps matches TRBD1 (6 bases). The CDR3 has 13 residues. Germline values: CDR1 DFQATT, CDR2 SNEGSKA (reference sequence). V was pared by 6 bases and J by 7 bases, with 15 bases between. CDR3 bases: TGCAGTGCCCCCCGAGGGGGAGGTGAAAAACTGTTTTTT. Translating gives CSAPRGGGEKLFF.

The CDR3 protein is CSARVGTGSYEQYV. The CDR3 DNA sequence: TGCAGTGCTAGAGTCGGGACTGGATCCTACGAGCAGTACGTC. The chain has TRBV20-1 and TRBJ2-7; possibly TRBD2 for D (6 bases). This CDR3 has 14 residues. With 1 base removed from V and 1 base from J, the gap between germline ends came to 11 bases. The germline gives CDR1 DFQATT, CDR2 SNEGSKA (reference sequence).

The J gene is TRBJ2-7, the V gene TRBV6-5; 9 bases are a match to TRBD1. The ends lost 6 bases at V and 6 bases at J; junction bases unmatched: 3. The germline CDR1 and CDR2 sequences are MNHEY and SVGAGI. There are 12 residues in the CDR3. The CDR3 nucleotides are TGTGCCAGCAGCTCGGACAGGGGCGAGCAGTACGTC. As protein: CASSSDRGEQYV.

The V and J genes are TRBV7-9 and TRBJ1-1, with D uncertain. This CDR3 is built from 11 residues. Germline lookup yields CDR1 SEHNR and CDR2 FQNEAQ (reference sequence). The V and J ends lost 2 bases and 11 bases respectively, with 9 bases between them. CDR3 loop: CASSLLGIAFF. The DNA for the CDR3 is TGTGCCAGCAGCTTATTGGGTATCGCTTTCTTT.

The V gene is TRBV27, the J gene TRBJ2-6, with D perhaps TRBD1 (5 bases). The CDR3 loop spans 19 amino acids. In germline, CDR1 is MNHEY, CDR2 SMNVEV (reference sequence). Trimming pared 5 bases from V and 2 bases from J, leaving 22 bases between. CDR3 loop: CASSARSQGILAGANVLTF. The CDR3 DNA is TGTGCCAGCAGTGCCAGATCGCAGGGTATTCTGGCTGGGGCCAACGTCCTGACTTTC.

This clonotype showed up many times. The rearrangement joins TRBV7-8 to TRBJ2-1; weak D call: TRBD2 (5 bases). This CDR3 comprises 16 residues. Germline V lookup: CDR1 SGHVS, CDR2 FQNEAQ. The V end was cut by 4 bases, the J end by 8 bases, with 21 bases between. DNA of the CDR3: TGTGCCAGCAGCTACGATCTAGCCACCTCCAATTATGAGCAGTTCTTC. Protein product: CASSYDLATSNYEQFF.

This clonotype was seen ten or more times. The chain recombines TRBV29-1 with TRBJ1-4, with D perhaps matching TRBD1 (5 bases). V was shortened by 4 bases and J by 0 bases, with 15 bases between the two germline ends. The length of the CDR3 is 16 residues. From germline, CDR1 is SQVTM and CDR2 ANQGSEA. For the CDR3, the DNA is TGCAGCGTTGCGCAGGGAGGGATGGCAACTAATGAAAAACTGTTTTTT. The encoded protein is CSVAQGGMATNEKLFF.

The chain recombines TRBV9 with TRBJ2-2; D unresolved. The CDR3 has 16 residues. The V end lost 3 bases, the J end lost 5 bases, and 17 bases lay between the germline ends. Per germline, CDR1 SGDLS and CDR2 YYNGEE. The CDR3 spells CASSASFPPLTGELFF. In DNA form, the CDR3 reads TGTGCCAGCAGCGCATCCTTTCCTCCTTTAACCGGGGAGCTGTTTTTT. Full variable domain (remainder filled in from reference TRBV9 and TRBJ2-2): DSGVTQTPKHLITATGQRVTLRCSPRSGDLSVYWYQQSLDQGLQFLIQYYNGEERAKGNILERFSAQQFPDLHSELNLSSLELGDSALYFCASSASFPPLTGELFFGEGSRLTVL.

This clonotype appeared a few times. The V gene is TRBV12-3 or TRBV12-4, the J gene TRBJ2-7, with 7 bases fitting TRBD2. Trimming removed 6 bases from V and 2 bases from J; junction bases left unmatched: 10. The CDR3 covers 15 residues. Written as DNA, the CDR3 is TGTGCCAGCAGCCCCCCGGGACTACCCCCCTACGAGCAGTACTTC. Its protein product is CASSPPGLPPYEQYF.

This clonotype was seen many times. This rearrangement joins TRBV7-3 to TRBJ2-7, with 9 bases lining up with TRBD2. There are 14 residues in the CDR3. J lost 5 bases, V lost 5 bases, and 7 bases had no gene match. Germline values: CDR1 SGHTA, CDR2 FQGTGA. DNA for the CDR3: TGTGCCAGCAGCCTAGCGGGGATTCCTGACGAGCAGTACTTC. Its translation: CASSLAGIPDEQYF.

The chain joins TRBV12-3 or TRBV12-4 to TRBJ2-1, with a tentative D call TRBD1 (5 bases). V was cut by 7 bases and J by 0 bases, with 13 bases left in between. The CDR3 spans 15 residues. CDR3 region: CASTPDRLSYNEQFF. The CDR3 DNA is TGTGCCAGCACCCCCGACAGACTCTCCTACAATGAGCAGTTCTTC.

This clonotype turned up a few times. This sequence joins TRBV7-2 and TRBJ2-5; D is unresolved. Trimming pared 4 bases from V and 7 bases from J, leaving 7 bases between. The CDR3 runs to 11 residues. Germline lookup yields CDR1 SGHTA and CDR2 FQGNSA. The CDR3 coding sequence is TGTGCCAGCAGCTCCTCTCCGACCCAGTACTTC. This sequence encodes CASSSSPTQYF. The full variable domain, its missing parts supplied by reference TRBV7-2 and TRBJ2-5, is GAGVSQSPSNKVTEKGKDVELRCDPISGHTALYWYRQSLGQGLEFLIYFQGNSAPDKSGLPSDRFSAERTGGSVSTLTIQRTQQEDSAVYLCASSSSPTQYFGPGTRLLVL.

V is TRBV7-2 and J is TRBJ2-2, with TRBD1 identical over 8 bases. The CDR3 is 15 residues long. Looked up from germline, CDR1 is SGHTA and CDR2 is FQGNSA. Trimming removed 6 bases from V and 0 bases from J; junction bases left unmatched: 3. The DNA of the CDR3 is TGTGCCAGCAGTGACAGGGGCGCGAACACCGGGGAGCTGTTTTTT. It yields the protein CASSDRGANTGELFF.

This clonotype was counted at least ten times. This chain links TRBV10-2 with TRBJ1-1; 8 bases fit TRBD1. Germline loops: CDR1 WSHSY, CDR2 SAAADI. The CDR3 runs to 15 residues. Trimming cost V 5 bases and J 3 bases; bases outside gene matches: 8. CDR3 in DNA: TGCGCCAGCAGTATGAGACAGGGGCCCTACACTGAAGCTTTCTTT. It encodes CASSMRQGPYTEAFF.

This clonotype has at least ten counts. The chain uses TRBV27 and TRBJ2-5; D may be TRBD1 (7 bases). Germline CDR1 MNHEY, CDR2 SMNVEV (reference sequence). The CDR3 contains 15 residues. The germline V and J ends were trimmed by 7 bases and 1 base, with 16 bases remaining between them. Here the CDR3 reads CASNPTGRPQETQYF. The CDR3 bases are TGTGCCAGCAACCCGACAGGGAGGCCCCAAGAGACCCAGTACTTC.

At least ten counts were recorded for this clonotype. This rearrangement joins TRBV7-6 to TRBJ2-1, with D perhaps TRBD1 or TRBD2 (5 bases each). Looked up from germline, CDR1 is SGHVS and CDR2 is FNYEAQ. Trimming pared 5 bases from V and 1 base from J, leaving 15 bases between. CDR3 length equals 16 residues. The CDR3 protein is CASSQPGTLSYNEQFF. CDR3 nucleotide sequence: TGTGCCAGCAGCCAACCCGGGACGCTTTCCTACAATGAGCAGTTCTTC.

The chain is built from TRBV6-2 or TRBV6-3 and TRBJ2-2; 12 bases match TRBD1. This CDR3 comprises 16 residues. Trimming at V came to 2 bases and at J to 5 bases, leaving 3 bases not matched to a gene. Germline CDR1 is MNHEY and CDR2 is SVGEGT. CDR3 bases: TGTGCCAGCAGTTACGGGACAGGGGGCCGGACCGGGGAGCTGTTTTTT. This translates into CASSYGTGGRTGELFF.